The clone carrying this T cell receptor beta chain was recorded at least ten times. Its antigen is currently unknown. V lost 7 bases, J lost 4 bases, and 5 bases stayed unmatched. The germline V gene has CDR1 MDHEN and CDR2 SYDVKM. The CDR3 runs 13 residues. The sample comes from a study of T cells in Graves' hyperthyroidism and ophthalmopathy. General study points: Researchers report that a 13 V-J model separated ophthalmopathy from stable hyperthyroidism. Ophthalmopathy, as predicted by the model, came a median roughly 6.5 months after the prediction.

Researchers amplified the TCR beta CDR3 regions from RNA transcripts. HTBI primers drove first-round RT-PCR of the TCR CDR3. TCRdb reanalysed the multiplex PCR reads using MiXCR and keeps one entry per CDR3 protein. The data hold hundreds of thousands of distinct CDR3 sequences, with approximately 14% observed a single time. This chain links TRBV28 with TRBJ2-7, with 9 bases matching TRBD2. The TCR originated in a woman under 40 with Graves' hyperthyroidism that later progressed to Graves' ophthalmopathy. Sequences were obtained from blood. The CDR3 is CASTASGKYEQYF. The CDR3 DNA reads as TGTGCCAGCACGGCTAGCGGGAAATACGAGCAGTACTTC.